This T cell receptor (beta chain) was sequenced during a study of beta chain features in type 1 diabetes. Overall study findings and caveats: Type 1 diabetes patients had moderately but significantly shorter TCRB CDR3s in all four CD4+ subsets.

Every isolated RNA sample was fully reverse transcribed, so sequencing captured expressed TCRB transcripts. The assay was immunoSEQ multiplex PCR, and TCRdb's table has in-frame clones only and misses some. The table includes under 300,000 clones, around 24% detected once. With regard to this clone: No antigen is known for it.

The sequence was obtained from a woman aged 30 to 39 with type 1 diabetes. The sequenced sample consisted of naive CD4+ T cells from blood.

The CDR3 spells CASSQRVVDRGPNTEAFF. For the CDR3, the DNA is TGCGCCAGCAGCCAACGAGTCGTGGACAGGGGCCCGAACACTGAAGCTTTCTTT. The chain uses TRBV4-1 and TRBJ1-1, with 9 bases lining up with TRBD1. The CDR3 runs to 18 residues. In germline, CDR1 is MGHRA, CDR2 YSYEKL. Trimming cost V 2 bases and J 1 base; bases outside gene matches: 11.